These 17 T cell receptor beta chains originate from one sample sequenced in a study of CD4 T cells in relation to SARS-CoV-2 and coronaviruses. The antigens of these receptors remain unknown. Sequencing was performed with immunoSEQ multiplex PCR; in TCRdb, only in-frame clones are kept and a portion is missing. The sample has 35,000 to 40,000 clones, approximately 81% seen once. The sequenced sample consisted of naive CD4+ T cells from PBMCs, cultured in vitro. As for subset: naive CD4+ T cells isolated by negative enrichment. These TCRs come from an adult with COVID-19.

This clone was recorded only once. The chain links TRBV5-3 to TRBJ2-3; no clear D gene. TRBV5-3 is annotated as an ORF whose role is uncertain. The length of the CDR3 is 14 residues. Trimming took off 3 bases at V and 2 bases at J, with 10 bases between the two ends. The CDR3 sequence is CARSSVVPTDTQYF. CDR3 nucleotide sequence: TGTGCCAGAAGCTCGGTGGTTCCCACAGATACGCAGTATTTT.

The CDR3 DNA follows: TGTGCCAGCAGCTCAGTAGCGGGAGCCATTGGGAATGAGCAGTTCTTC. Protein sequence: CASSSVAGAIGNEQFF. This chain links TRBV11-2 with TRBJ2-1; TRBD2 agrees at 9 bases. The CDR3 contains 16 residues. The germline CDR1 and CDR2 sequences are SGHAT and FQNNGV. Trimming removed 4 bases from V and 7 bases from J; junction bases left unmatched: 11.

This clone was counted a single time. The V call is TRBV27, the J call TRBJ1-4, with 7 bases matching TRBD1. Looked up from germline, CDR1 is MNHEY and CDR2 is SMNVEV (reference sequence). V was pared by 2 bases and J by 4 bases, with 4 bases of the junction left unmatched. The CDR3 has 15 amino acids. This chain's CDR3 is CASSLAGGDNEKLFF. In nucleotides, the CDR3 is TGTGCCAGCAGTTTAGCAGGGGGAGATAATGAAAAACTGTTTTTT.

The rearrangement uses TRBV28 and TRBJ2-1; 12 bases fit TRBD2. The CDR3 length is 16 residues. V lost 7 bases and J lost 7; bases outside the gene matches: 11. The germline gives CDR1 MDHEN, CDR2 SYDVKM. The CDR3 sequence is CASTSGGTSGRNEQFF. CDR3 coding DNA: TGTGCCAGCACCTCCGGCGGTACTAGCGGGAGGAATGAGCAGTTCTTC.

The chain links TRBV18 to TRBJ2-1; a possible D gene is TRBD2 (5 bases). Trimming pared 3 bases from V and 7 bases from J, leaving 16 bases between. The CDR3 has 15 amino acids. Per the germline V gene, CDR1 is KGHSH and CDR2 is LQKENI. The CDR3 bases are TGTGCCAGCTCACCTATCGTGGGAGAAAGTAATGAGCAGTTCTTC. It is translated as CASSPIVGESNEQFF.

The CDR3 loop is CAWSVISAQGYTF. The CDR3 DNA follows: TGTGCCTGGAGTGTAATTTCTGCTCAGGGCTACACCTTC. This rearrangement joins TRBV30 to TRBJ1-2; D gene ambiguous. Germline V lookup: CDR1 GTSNPN, CDR2 SVGIG (reference sequence). This CDR3 has 13 amino acids. The V and J ends lost 0 bases and 8 bases respectively, with 13 bases between them.

V and J are TRBV4-1 and TRBJ2-7, with 8 bases lining up with TRBD2. The CDR3 loop spans 14 amino acids. Germline assignment: CDR1 MGHRA and CDR2 YSYEKL. V dropped 1 base and J dropped 4; count of bases not matched to a gene: 3. CDR3 in amino acids: CASSQGSGSYEQYF. CDR3 in DNA: TGCGCCAGCAGCCAAGGGAGCGGGAGTTACGAGCAGTACTTC.

This clone has a single count. The chain joins TRBV21-1 to TRBJ2-7; whether TRBD1, the table's D call, matches the DNA was not checked. TRBV21-1 has pseudogene status. The CDR3 sequence is 14 residues long. The CDR3 sequence: CATTDRGSFYEQYF. The CDR3 nucleotides read TGTGCCACTACGGACAGGGGGTCCTTTTACGAGCAGTACTTC.

On this clone itself: Other DNA sequences in the sample encode the same CDR3. This rearrangement joins TRBV3-1 (or the pseudogene TRBV3-2) to TRBJ2-5, with D unclear. Trimming removed 1 base at V and 4 bases at J, with 4 bases between. The CDR3 covers 12 residues. Germline loops: CDR1 LGHDT, CDR2 YNNKEL (reference sequence). Here the CDR3 reads CASSQGVETQYF. The CDR3, as DNA: TGTGCCAGCAGCCAAGGGGTAGAGACCCAGTACTTC.

This clone was counted a few times. The rearrangement joins TRBV5-1 to TRBJ2-7; no firm D call. Trimming removed 0 bases at V and 0 bases at J, with 4 bases between. Per the germline V gene, CDR1 is SGHRS and CDR2 is YFSETQ. CDR3 length: 13 residues. CDR3 sequence reads: CASSLDNSYEQYF. CDR3 sequence (DNA): TGCGCCAGCAGCTTGGACAACTCCTACGAGCAGTACTTC.

The CDR3 DNA reads as TGTGCCAGCAGTTTTTTTACAAACAATGAGCAGTTCTTC. Its translation: CASSFFTNNEQFF. The V call is TRBV12-3 or TRBV12-4, the J call TRBJ2-1; D uncertain. This CDR3 spans 13 amino acids. The germline V and J ends were trimmed by 3 bases and 5 bases, with 8 bases remaining between them.

The rearrangement links TRBV28 to TRBJ2-7, with 11 bases that match TRBD2. Germline CDR1 and CDR2: MDHEN and SYDVKM. The CDR3 totals 14 residues. V lost 7 bases, J lost 3 bases, and 5 bases stayed unmatched. CDR3 in DNA: TGTGCCAGCATAGCGGGAGGGCCTATCTACGAGCAGTACTTC. This gives the protein CASIAGGPIYEQYF.

J is TRBJ2-3 and V is TRBV2; TRBD1 agrees at 12 bases. The CDR3 sequence is 16 residues long. CDR1 and CDR2 (germline): SNHLY, FYNNEI. J lost 3 bases, V lost 8 bases, and 9 bases had no gene match. The DNA for the CDR3 is TGTGCCAGCCGAGGGACAGGGGGCTGGGGTACAGATACGCAGTATTTT. Its translation is CASRGTGGWGTDTQYF.

This clone was seen a single time. J is TRBJ2-2 and V is TRBV10-3, with D perhaps TRBD1 (5 bases). Germline lookup yields CDR1 ENHRY and CDR2 SYGVKD. The germline V and J ends were trimmed by 5 bases and 0 bases, with 10 bases remaining between them. The CDR3 has 15 residues. Here the CDR3 DNA reads TGTGCCATCAGTTCGACAGATACGAACACCGGGGAGCTGTTTTTT. It specifies CAISSTDTNTGELFF.

V and J are TRBV7-2 and TRBJ1-5, with D maybe TRBD1 (5 bases). Per the germline V gene, CDR1 is SGHTA and CDR2 is FQGNSA. CDR3 size: 14 residues. Trimming stripped 4 bases from V and 4 bases from J, with 11 bases between. The CDR3 is CASSSFPGNQPQHF. Written as DNA, the CDR3 is TGTGCCAGCAGCTCCTTCCCAGGGAATCAGCCCCAGCATTTT.

This chain links TRBV20-1 with TRBJ2-1; 9 nucleotides agree with TRBD2. Germline V gene sequence: CDR1 DFQATT, CDR2 SNEGSKA (reference sequence). This CDR3 contains 14 residues. V was clipped by 3 bases and J by 6 bases; unmatched bases: 6. The chain's CDR3 is CSASMAGGPNEQFF. In nucleotides, the CDR3 is TGCAGTGCTAGTATGGCGGGAGGGCCCAATGAGCAGTTCTTC.

The gene calls are TRBV5-1 and TRBJ2-2, with a tentative D call TRBD1 (6 bases). CDR1 is SGHRS and CDR2 is YFSETQ in the germline V gene. This CDR3 spans 14 amino acids. The V end was cut by 9 bases, the J end by 5 bases, with 17 bases between. The CDR3 loop is CATSEDSGTGELFF. In DNA, the CDR3 is TGCGCCACCTCCGAGGACAGTGGGACCGGGGAGCTGTTTTTT.